This T cell receptor beta chain was profiled in a study of OX40 agonist ivuxolimab in advanced cancers. Study as a whole: Ivuxolimab doses were 0.01, 0.1, 0.3, 1.5, 3 or 10 mg/kg every 2 weeks. Patients treated during dose escalation were battling hepatocellular carcinoma, melanoma, renal cell or head and neck cancer. Study observations and caveats: Specificity for antigen went undetermined in the expanded peripheral T cells.

The data were produced by immunoSEQ multiplex PCR, yet TCRdb's version contains in-frame clones alone and is incomplete. The sample includes 43,000 or so clones, roughly 80% of them seen just once. Remarks on this clone: The antigen remains unidentified.

Trimming took off 0 bases at V and 14 bases at J, with 20 bases between the two ends. CDR1 SGHTA and CDR2 FQGNSA come from the germline V gene. This CDR3 spans 15 amino acids. The gene calls are TRBV7-2 and TRBJ2-1; maybe TRBD1 (5 bases). This clonotype was sampled from an adult with an advanced solid tumor such as melanoma, head and neck, liver or kidney cancer. The specimen comprised CD4+ or CD8+ T cells sorted from blood, sampled in a trial of the OX40 agonist ivuxolimab. The CDR3 DNA follows: TGTGCCAGCAGCTTAGCGCTCCGTAGCCCCTCAGGGAAGTTCTTC. This sequence encodes CASSLALRSPSGKFF.